The rows below give T cell receptor beta chains drawn from one sample of a study of T cells in Graves' hyperthyroidism and ophthalmopathy. One entry per CDR3 protein, called by TCRdb with MiXCR from the multiplex PCR reads. This sample has 330,000 or so distinct CDR3 sequences, with approximately 19% found just once. Sequenced sample: blood. The receptors were sampled from a man aged 45-65 years with Graves' ophthalmopathy. Both conserved end residues are part of each CDR3. A D gene is named only where the DNA matches it firmly. The listing skips clone size in some rows; elsewhere it reads once, few, many or a size class.

NA | TRBJ2-7 | NA | TRBV12-3/TRBV12-4 | 15 | CASSRGGTVNYEQYF | TGTGCCAGCAGCCGCGGAGGGACAGTCAACTACGAGCAGTACTTC
NA | TRBJ1-2 | NA | TRBV19 | 14 | CASSTTGRTYGYTF | TGTGCCAGTAGTACCACGGGACGGACCTATGGCTACACCTTC
few | TRBJ1-2 | NA | TRBV28 | 14 | CASSRTQEYYGYTF | TGTGCCAGCAGTCGAACACAGGAGTACTATGGCTACACCTTC
few | TRBJ2-1 | NA | TRBV20-1 | 16 | CSAREQGWGPYNEQFF | TGCAGTGCTAGAGAACAGGGATGGGGACCATACAATGAGCAGTTCTTC
NA | TRBJ1-6 | NA | TRBV6-1 | 13 | CASLAGDNSPLHF | TGTGCCAGCCTGGCAGGGGACAATTCACCCCTCCACTTT
NA | TRBJ2-6 | NA | TRBV5-6 | 15 | CASSSPRAGANVLTF | TGTGCCAGCAGCTCCCCGCGGGCTGGGGCCAACGTCCTGACTTTC
few | TRBJ2-3 | NA | TRBV6-5 | 14 | CASTLTEITDTQYF | TGTGCCAGCACTTTAACAGAGATCACAGATACGCAGTATTTT
many | TRBJ2-1 | NA | TRBV7-9 | 16 | CASSSDRGSSYNEQFF | TGTGCCAGCAGCTCAGACCGGGGGAGCTCCTACAATGAGCAGTTCTTC
NA | TRBJ2-3 | TRBD1 | TRBV19 | 13 | CASSIDQGATQYF | TGTGCCAGTAGTATAGATCAGGGGGCTACGCAGTATTTT
NA | TRBJ2-3 | NA | TRBV20-1 | 13 | CTLKGLNTDTQYF | TGCACCCTAAAGGGGCTTAACACAGATACGCAGTATTTT
many | TRBJ2-7 | NA | TRBV11-2 | 14 | CASSLVGGGSKQYF | TGTGCCAGCAGCTTAGTAGGGGGGGGGTCCAAGCAGTACTTC
NA | TRBJ1-1 | NA | TRBV5-1 | 16 | CASSLSVAGMNTEAFF | TGCGCCAGCAGCTTGTCGGTGGCAGGGATGAACACTGAAGCTTTCTTT
NA | TRBJ1-5 | TRBD1 | TRBV20-1 | 15 | CSARGETGRVQPQHF | TGCAGTGCTAGAGGGGAGACAGGGAGGGTTCAGCCCCAGCATTTT
few | TRBJ1-4 | NA | TRBV6-1 | 15 | CASSEVGATNEKLFF | TGTGCCAGCAGTGAAGTTGGAGCAACTAATGAAAAACTGTTTTTT
NA | TRBJ2-6 | NA | TRBV9 | 16 | CASSVEGSAGANVLTF | TGTGCCAGCAGCGTAGAGGGTTCGGCTGGGGCCAACGTCCTGACTTTC
NA | TRBJ1-2 | NA | TRBV10-3 | 13 | CALRAGDPYGYTF | TGTGCCCTCCGGGCAGGGGACCCCTATGGCTACACCTTC
NA | TRBJ1-1 | NA | TRBV6-1 | 14 | CASSQRSMDTEAFF | TGTGCCAGCAGCCAAAGGTCTATGGACACTGAAGCTTTCTTT
NA | TRBJ1-5 | NA | TRBV6-5 | 16 | CASSYSSQSSNQPQHF | TGTGCCAGCAGTTACTCGAGCCAGTCTAGCAATCAGCCCCAGCATTTT
NA | TRBJ2-3 | TRBD2 | TRBV28 | 15 | CASSSPAGREDTQYF | TGTGCCAGCAGTTCCCCGGCGGGGCGGGAGGATACGCAGTATTTT
NA | TRBJ2-5 | TRBD1 | TRBV20-1 | 14 | CSGTGGQGGESQYF | TGCAGTGGGACAGGGGGCCAGGGAGGAGAGTCCCAGTACTTC
NA | TRBJ1-2 | NA | TRBV7-2 | 15 | CASSLGGISDYGYTF | TGTGCCAGCAGCTTAGGGGGTATATCAGACTATGGCTACACCTTC
NA | TRBJ1-1 | NA | TRBV20-1 | 15 | CSARPANIRNTEAFF | TGCAGTGCTCGACCCGCCAACATCCGCAACACTGAAGCTTTCTTT
many | TRBJ2-7 | NA | TRBV11-2 | 14 | CASSPVLGSYEQYF | TGTGCCAGCAGCCCCGTTTTAGGATCCTACGAGCAGTACTTC
NA | TRBJ1-2 | TRBD1 | TRBV6-5 | 16 | CASSYPSTGTDYGYTF | TGTGCCAGCAGTTACCCTTCCACCGGGACAGACTATGGCTACACCTTC